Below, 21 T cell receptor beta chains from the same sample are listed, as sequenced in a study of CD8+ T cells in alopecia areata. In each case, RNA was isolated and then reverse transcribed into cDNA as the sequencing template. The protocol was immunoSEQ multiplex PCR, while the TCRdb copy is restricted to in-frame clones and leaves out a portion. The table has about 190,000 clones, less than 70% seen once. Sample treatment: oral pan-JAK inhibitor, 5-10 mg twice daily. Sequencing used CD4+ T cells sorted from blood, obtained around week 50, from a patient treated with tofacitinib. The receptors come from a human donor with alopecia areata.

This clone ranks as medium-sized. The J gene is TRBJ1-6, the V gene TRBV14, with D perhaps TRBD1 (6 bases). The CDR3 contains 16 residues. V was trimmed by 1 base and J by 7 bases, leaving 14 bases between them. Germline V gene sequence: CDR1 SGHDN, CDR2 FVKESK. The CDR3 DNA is TGTGCCAGCAGCCAAGTTGGACCGAGGGGGAATTCACCCCTCCACTTT. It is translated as CASSQVGPRGNSPLHF.

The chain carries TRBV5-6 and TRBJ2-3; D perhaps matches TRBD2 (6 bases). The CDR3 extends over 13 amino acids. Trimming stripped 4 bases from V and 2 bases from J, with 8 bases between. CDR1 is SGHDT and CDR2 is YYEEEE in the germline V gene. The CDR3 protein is CASSRDFTDTQYF. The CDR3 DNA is TGTGCCAGCAGCCGGGACTTCACAGATACGCAGTATTTT.

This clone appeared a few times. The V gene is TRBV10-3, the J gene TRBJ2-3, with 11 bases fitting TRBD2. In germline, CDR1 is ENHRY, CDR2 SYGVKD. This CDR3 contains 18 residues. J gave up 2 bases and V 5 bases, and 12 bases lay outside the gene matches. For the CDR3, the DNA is TGTGCCATCAGTCCGACTAGCGGGACACCCGGGGCCACAGATACGCAGTATTTT. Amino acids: CAISPTSGTPGATDTQYF.

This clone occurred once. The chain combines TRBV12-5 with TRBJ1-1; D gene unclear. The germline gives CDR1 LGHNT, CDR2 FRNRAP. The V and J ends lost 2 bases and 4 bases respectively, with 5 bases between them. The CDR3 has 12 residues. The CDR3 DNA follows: TGTGCTAGTGGTTTGTTCATCACTGAAGCTTTCTTT. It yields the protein CASGLFITEAFF.

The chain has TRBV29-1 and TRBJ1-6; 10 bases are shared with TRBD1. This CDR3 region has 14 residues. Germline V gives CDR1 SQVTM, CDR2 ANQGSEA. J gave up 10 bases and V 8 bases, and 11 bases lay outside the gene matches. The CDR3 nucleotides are TGCAGCCCTCTCCCGGGACAGGGGAACTCACCCCTCCACTTT. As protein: CSPLPGQGNSPLHF.

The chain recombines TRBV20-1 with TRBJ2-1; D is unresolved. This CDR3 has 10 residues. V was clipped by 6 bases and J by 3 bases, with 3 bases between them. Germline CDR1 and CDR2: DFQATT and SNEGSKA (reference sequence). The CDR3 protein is CSAVYNEQFF. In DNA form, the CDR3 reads TGCAGTGCCGTCTACAATGAGCAGTTCTTC.

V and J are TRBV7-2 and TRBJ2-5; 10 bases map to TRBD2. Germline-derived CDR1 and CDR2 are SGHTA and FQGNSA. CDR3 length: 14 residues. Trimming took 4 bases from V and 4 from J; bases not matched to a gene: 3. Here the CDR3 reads CASSSGLASETQYF. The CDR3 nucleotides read TGTGCCAGCAGCTCGGGACTAGCGTCAGAGACCCAGTACTTC. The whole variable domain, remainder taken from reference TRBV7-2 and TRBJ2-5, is GAGVSQSPSNKVTEKGKDVELRCDPISGHTALYWYRQSLGQGLEFLIYFQGNSAPDKSGLPSDRFSAERTGGSVSTLTIQRTQQEDSAVYLCASSSGLASETQYFGPGTRLLVL.

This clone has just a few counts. The DNA of the CDR3 is TGTGCCAGCAGCACGTTCGGGACGGTCAACACCGGGGAGCTGTTTTTT. Protein: CASSTFGTVNTGELFF. The chain employs TRBV7-6 and TRBJ2-2; perhaps D is TRBD1 or TRBD2 (5 bases each). Trimming pared 5 bases from V and 2 bases from J, leaving 15 bases between. Per the germline V gene, CDR1 is SGHVS and CDR2 is FNYEAQ. The CDR3 sequence is 16 residues long. The full variable domain, its missing parts supplied by reference TRBV7-6 and TRBJ2-2, is GAGVSQSPRYKVTKRGQDVALRCDPISGHVSLYWYRQALGQGPEFLTYFNYEAQQDKSGLPNDRFSAERPEGSISTLTIQRTEQRDSAMYRCASSTFGTVNTGELFFGEGSRLTVL.

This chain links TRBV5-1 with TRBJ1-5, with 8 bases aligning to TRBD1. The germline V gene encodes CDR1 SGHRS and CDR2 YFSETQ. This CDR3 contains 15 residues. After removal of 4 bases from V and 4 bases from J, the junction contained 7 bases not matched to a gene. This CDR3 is CASSVTGDPNQPQHF. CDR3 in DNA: TGCGCCAGCAGCGTGACAGGGGACCCAAATCAGCCCCAGCATTTT.

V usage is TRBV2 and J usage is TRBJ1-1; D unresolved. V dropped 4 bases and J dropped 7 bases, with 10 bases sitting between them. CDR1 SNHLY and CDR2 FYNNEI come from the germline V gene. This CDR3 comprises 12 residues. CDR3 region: CASSVSTYEAFF. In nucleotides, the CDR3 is TGTGCCAGCAGTGTTAGCACTTATGAAGCTTTCTTT. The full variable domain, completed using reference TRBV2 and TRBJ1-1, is EPEVTQTPSHQVTQMGQEVILRCVPISNHLYFYWYRQILGQKVEFLVSFYNNEISEKSEIFDDQFSVERPDGSNFTLKIRSTKLEDSAMYFCASSVSTYEAFFGQGTRLTVV.

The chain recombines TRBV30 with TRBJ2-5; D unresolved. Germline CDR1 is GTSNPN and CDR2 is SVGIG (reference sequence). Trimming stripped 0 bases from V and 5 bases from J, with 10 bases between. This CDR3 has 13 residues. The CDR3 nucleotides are TGTGCCTGGAGTGTATGGGTCGGGGAGACCCAGTACTTC. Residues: CAWSVWVGETQYF.

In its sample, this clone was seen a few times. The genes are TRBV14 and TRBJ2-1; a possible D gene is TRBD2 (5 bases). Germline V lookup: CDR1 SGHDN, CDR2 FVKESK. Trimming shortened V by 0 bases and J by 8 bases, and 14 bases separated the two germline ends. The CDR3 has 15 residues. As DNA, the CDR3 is TGTGCCAGCAGCCAAGATCCCCGGGGAAGGTATGAGCAGTTCTTC. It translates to CASSQDPRGRYEQFF.

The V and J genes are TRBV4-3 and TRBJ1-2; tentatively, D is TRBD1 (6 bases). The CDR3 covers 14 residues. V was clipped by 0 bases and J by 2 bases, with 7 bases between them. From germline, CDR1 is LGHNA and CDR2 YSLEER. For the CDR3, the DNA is TGCGCCAGCAGCCAAGAGGGACAAAACTATGGCTACACCTTC. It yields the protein CASSQEGQNYGYTF.

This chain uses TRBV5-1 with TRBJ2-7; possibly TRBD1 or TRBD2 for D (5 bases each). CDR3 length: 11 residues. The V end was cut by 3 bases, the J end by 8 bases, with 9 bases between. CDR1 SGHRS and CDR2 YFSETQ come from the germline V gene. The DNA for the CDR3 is TGCGCCAGCAGCTCTCGGGGACAGCAGTACTTC. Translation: CASSSRGQQYF.

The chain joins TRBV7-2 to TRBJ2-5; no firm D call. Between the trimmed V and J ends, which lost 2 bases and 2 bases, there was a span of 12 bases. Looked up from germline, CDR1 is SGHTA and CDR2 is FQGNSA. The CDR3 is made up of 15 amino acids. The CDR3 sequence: CASSLLTVDQETQYF. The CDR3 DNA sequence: TGTGCCAGCAGCTTACTCACAGTAGATCAAGAGACCCAGTACTTC.

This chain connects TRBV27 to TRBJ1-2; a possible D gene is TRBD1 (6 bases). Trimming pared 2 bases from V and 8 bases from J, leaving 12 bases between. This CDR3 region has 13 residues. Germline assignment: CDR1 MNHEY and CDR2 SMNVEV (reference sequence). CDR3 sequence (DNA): TGTGCCAGCAGTTTACTCGCAGGGGAAGGCTACACCTTC. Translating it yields CASSLLAGEGYTF.

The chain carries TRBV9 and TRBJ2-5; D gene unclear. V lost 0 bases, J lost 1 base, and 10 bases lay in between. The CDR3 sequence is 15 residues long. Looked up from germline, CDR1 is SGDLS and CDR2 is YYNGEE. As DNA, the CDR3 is TGTGCCAGCAGCGTAGACGGAAGGGTCCAAGAGACCCAGTACTTC. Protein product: CASSVDGRVQETQYF.

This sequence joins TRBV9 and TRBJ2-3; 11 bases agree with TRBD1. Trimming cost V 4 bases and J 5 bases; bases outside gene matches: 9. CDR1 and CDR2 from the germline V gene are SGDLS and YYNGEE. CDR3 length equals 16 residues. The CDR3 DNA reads TGTGCCAGCAGCAAGCGGACCGGGACAGGGGGAGATACGCAGTATTTT. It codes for CASSKRTGTGGDTQYF.

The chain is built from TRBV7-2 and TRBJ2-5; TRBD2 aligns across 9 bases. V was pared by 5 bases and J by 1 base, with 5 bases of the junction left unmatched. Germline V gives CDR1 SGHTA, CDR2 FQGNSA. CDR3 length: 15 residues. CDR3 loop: CASSPRSGGQETQYF. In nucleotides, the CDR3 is TGTGCCAGCAGCCCCCGTAGCGGGGGCCAAGAGACCCAGTACTTC.

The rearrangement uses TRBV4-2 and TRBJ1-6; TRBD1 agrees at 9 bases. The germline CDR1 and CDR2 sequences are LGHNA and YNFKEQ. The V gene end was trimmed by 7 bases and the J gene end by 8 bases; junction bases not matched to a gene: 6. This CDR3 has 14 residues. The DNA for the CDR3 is TGTGCCAGCAACCCGACAGGGGGGGATTCACCCCTCCACTTT. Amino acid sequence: CASNPTGGDSPLHF.

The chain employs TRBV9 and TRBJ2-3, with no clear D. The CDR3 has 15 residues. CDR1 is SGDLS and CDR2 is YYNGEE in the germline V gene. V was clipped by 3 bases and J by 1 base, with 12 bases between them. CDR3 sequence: CASSGEVGRTDTQYF. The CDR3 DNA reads TGTGCCAGCAGCGGAGAGGTGGGTCGCACAGATACGCAGTATTTT.